The table lists the clone carrying this T cell receptor beta chain with a few counts. The data originate from a study of beta chain features in type 1 diabetes. The trim removed 5 bases at V and 2 bases at J, leaving 6 bases unmatched. The CDR3 sequence is 15 residues long. CDR1 is MNHEY, CDR2 SVGAGI, per germline. Reverse transcription of all isolated RNA meant that expressed TCRB transcripts were sequenced. Using immunoSEQ multiplex PCR, the repertoire was profiled, and TCRdb retains in-frame clones only, with some absent. The table has some 900,000 clones, 17% seen once. This sequence was found in a woman under 30 in good health. Source material: naive CD4+ T cells from blood. The chain has TRBV6-5 and TRBJ2-7; TRBD2 aligns across 10 bases. The CDR3 is CASSRETSGAYEQYF. The CDR3 coding sequence is TGTGCCAGCAGTCGGGAAACTAGCGGGGCCTACGAGCAGTACTTC.